This TCR beta chain is drawn from a study of CD8 T cells in ankylosing spondylitis. Study results and caveats: Within matched ankylosing spondylitis synovial fluid, disease-linked clones were reportedly significantly enriched. Some motif variants were previously reported in reactive arthritis synovial fluid and blood. What appeared characteristic of ankylosing spondylitis blood was a TCR beta motif of several highly homologous variants.

This clonotype was recorded a few times. Its antigen is undetermined. By quantitative 5'-RACE with molecular barcodes, the TCR beta libraries were made. TCRdb fed the 5' RACE reads into MiXCR, producing one record per CDR3 protein. The data show about 450,000 distinct CDR3 sequences, 20% to 30% seen once. Germline V gives CDR1 SGHDN, CDR2 FVKESK. Trimming cost V 1 base and J 9 bases; bases outside gene matches: 4. The CDR3 runs to 15 residues. The receptor was derived from a male donor with ankylosing spondylitis. The chain recombines TRBV14 with TRBJ2-1, with 12 bases fitting TRBD2. The source material was blood, either unsorted or a sorted T cell fraction (not recorded which). For the CDR3, the DNA is TGTGCCAGCAGCCAAGCTAGCGGGAGGGCCTTTGAGCAGTTCTTC. This translates into CASSQASGRAFEQFF.